This entry features one TCR beta chain sequence. CDR3 length: 15 amino acids. The germline CDR1 and CDR2 sequences are GTSNPN and SVGIG (reference sequence). Trimming stripped 2 bases from V and 4 bases from J, with 18 bases between. The record originates from a study of siplizumab effects on memory and regulatory T cells. Profiling relied on immunoSEQ multiplex PCR, and the TCRdb table lists in-frame clones only, not all of them. The sample has 70,000 or so clones, 88% seen once. The sequencing sample was made of Tregs sorted from blood. The origin of this receptor is a human donor in good health. The gene calls are TRBV30 and TRBJ2-7; D perhaps matches TRBD1 (5 bases). The CDR3 sequence is CAWSSPGAGIYEQYF. In DNA form, the CDR3 reads TGTGCCTGGAGTTCCCCTGGGGCAGGAATTTACGAGCAGTACTTC.